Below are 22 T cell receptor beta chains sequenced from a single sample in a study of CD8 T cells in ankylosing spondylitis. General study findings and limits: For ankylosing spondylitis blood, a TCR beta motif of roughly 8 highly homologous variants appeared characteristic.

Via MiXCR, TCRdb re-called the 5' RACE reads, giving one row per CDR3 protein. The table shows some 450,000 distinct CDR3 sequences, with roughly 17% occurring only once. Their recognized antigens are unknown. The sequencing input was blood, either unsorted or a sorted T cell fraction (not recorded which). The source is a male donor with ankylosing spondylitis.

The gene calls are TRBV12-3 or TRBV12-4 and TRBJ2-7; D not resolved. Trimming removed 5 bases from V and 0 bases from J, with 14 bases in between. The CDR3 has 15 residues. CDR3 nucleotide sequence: TGTGCCAGCAGTATGAGAGTCCTTAGCTCCTACGAGCAGTACTTC. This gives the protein CASSMRVLSSYEQYF.

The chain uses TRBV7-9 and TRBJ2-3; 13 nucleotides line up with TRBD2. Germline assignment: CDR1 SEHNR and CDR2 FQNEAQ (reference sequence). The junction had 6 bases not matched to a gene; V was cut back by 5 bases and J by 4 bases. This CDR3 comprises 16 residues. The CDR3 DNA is TGTGCCAGCAGCCACCGGACTAGCGGGAGCGCAGATACGCAGTATTTT. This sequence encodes CASSHRTSGSADTQYF.

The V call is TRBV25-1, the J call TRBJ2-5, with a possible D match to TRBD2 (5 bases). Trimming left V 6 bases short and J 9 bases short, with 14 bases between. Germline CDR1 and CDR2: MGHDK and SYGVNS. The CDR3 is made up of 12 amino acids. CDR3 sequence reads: CASSGNVAAQYF. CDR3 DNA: TGTGCCAGCAGCGGGAATGTCGCGGCCCAGTACTTC.

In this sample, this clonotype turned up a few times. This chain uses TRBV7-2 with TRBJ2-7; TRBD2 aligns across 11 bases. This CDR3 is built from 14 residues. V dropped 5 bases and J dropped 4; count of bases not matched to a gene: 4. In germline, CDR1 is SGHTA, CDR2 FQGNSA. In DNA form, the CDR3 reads TGTGCCAGCAGCCGACTAGCGGGACTATACGAGCAGTACTTC. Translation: CASSRLAGLYEQYF.

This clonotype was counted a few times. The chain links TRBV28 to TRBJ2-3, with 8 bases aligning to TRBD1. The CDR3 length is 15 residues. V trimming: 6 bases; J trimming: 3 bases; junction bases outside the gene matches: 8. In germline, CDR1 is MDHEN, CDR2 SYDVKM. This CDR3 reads CASSRRDRWTDTQYF. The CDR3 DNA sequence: TGTGCCAGCAGCCGCCGGGACAGGTGGACAGATACGCAGTATTTT. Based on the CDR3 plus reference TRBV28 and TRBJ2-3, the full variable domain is DVKVTQSSRYLVKRTGEKVFLECVQDMDHENMFWYRQDPGLGLRLIYFSYDVKMKEKGDIPEGYSVSREKKERFSLILESASTNQTSMYLCASSRRDRWTDTQYFGPGTRLTVL.

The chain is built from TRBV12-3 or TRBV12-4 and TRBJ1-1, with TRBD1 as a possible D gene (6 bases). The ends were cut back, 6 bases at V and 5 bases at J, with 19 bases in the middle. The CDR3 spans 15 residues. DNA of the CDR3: TGTGCCAGCAGGGAGGGGTGGGGCAGGGGAACTGAAGCTTTCTTT. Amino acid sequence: CASREGWGRGTEAFF.

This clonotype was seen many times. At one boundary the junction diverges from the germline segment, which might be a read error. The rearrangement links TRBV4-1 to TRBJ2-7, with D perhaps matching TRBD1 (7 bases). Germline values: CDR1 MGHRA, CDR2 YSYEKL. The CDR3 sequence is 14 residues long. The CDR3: CASSQGGGTYEQYF. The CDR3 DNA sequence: TGTGCCAGCAGCCAAGGAGGGGGCACTTACGAGCAGTACTTC.

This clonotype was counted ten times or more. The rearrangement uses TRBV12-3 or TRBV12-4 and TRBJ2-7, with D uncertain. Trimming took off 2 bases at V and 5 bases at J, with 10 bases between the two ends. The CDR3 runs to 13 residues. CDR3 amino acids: CASSLREYHEQYF. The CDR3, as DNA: TGTGCCAGCAGTTTACGCGAGTACCACGAGCAGTACTTC.

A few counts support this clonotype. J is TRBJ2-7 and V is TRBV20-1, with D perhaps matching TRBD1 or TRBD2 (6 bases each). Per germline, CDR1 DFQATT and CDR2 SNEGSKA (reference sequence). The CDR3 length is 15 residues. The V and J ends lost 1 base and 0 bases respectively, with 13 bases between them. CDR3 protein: CSARVGGGPSYEQYF. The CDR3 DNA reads TGCAGTGCTAGAGTAGGTGGGGGGCCCTCCTACGAGCAGTACTTC.

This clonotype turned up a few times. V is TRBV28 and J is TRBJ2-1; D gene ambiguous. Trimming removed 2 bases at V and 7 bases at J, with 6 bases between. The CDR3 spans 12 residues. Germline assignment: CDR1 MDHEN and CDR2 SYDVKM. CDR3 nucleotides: TGTGCCAGCAGTTTAAGAGTTAATGAGCAGTTCTTC. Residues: CASSLRVNEQFF. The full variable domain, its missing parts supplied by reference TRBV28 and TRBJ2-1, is DVKVTQSSRYLVKRTGEKVFLECVQDMDHENMFWYRQDPGLGLRLIYFSYDVKMKEKGDIPEGYSVSREKKERFSLILESASTNQTSMYLCASSLRVNEQFFGPGTRLTVL.

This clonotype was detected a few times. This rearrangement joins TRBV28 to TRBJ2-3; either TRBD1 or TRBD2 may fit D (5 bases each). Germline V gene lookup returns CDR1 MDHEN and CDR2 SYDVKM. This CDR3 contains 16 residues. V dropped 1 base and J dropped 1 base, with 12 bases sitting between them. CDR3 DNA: TGTGCCAGCAGTTTATACGGGATACAGGGCACAGATACGCAGTATTTT. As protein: CASSLYGIQGTDTQYF.

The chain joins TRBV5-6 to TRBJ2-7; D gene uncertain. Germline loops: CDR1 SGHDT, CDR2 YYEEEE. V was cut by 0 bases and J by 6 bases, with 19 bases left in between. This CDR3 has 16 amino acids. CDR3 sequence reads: CASSLGWSSFEGEQYF. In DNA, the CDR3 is TGTGCCAGCAGCTTGGGTTGGAGCAGCTTTGAAGGCGAGCAGTACTTC.

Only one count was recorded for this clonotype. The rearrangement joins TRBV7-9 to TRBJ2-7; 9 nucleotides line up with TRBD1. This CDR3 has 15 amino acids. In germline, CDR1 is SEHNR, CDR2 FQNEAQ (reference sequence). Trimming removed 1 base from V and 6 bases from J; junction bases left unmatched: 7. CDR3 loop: CASSLGGTGMSEQYF. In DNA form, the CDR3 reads TGTGCCAGCAGCTTAGGCGGGACAGGGATGAGCGAGCAGTACTTC.

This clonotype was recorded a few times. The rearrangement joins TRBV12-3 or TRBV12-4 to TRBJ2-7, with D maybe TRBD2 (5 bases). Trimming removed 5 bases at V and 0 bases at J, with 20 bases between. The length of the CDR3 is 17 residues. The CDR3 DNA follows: TGTGCCAGCAGTCTTGTGGGAGCGGCCTCCCCCTCCTACGAGCAGTACTTC. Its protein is CASSLVGAASPSYEQYF.

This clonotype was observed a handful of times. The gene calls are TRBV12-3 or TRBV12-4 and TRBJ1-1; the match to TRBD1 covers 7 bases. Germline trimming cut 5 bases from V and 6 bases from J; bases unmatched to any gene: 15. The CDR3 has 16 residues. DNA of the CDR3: TGTGCCAGCAGTCCCCGGACAGGCCCGAGGGTGGCTGAAGCTTTCTTT. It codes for CASSPRTGPRVAEAFF.

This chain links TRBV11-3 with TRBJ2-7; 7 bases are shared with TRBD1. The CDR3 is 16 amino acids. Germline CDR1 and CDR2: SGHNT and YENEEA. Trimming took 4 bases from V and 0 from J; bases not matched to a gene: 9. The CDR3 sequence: CASSSPPDRFSYEQYF. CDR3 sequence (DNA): TGTGCCAGCAGCTCACCCCCGGACAGGTTCTCCTACGAGCAGTACTTC.

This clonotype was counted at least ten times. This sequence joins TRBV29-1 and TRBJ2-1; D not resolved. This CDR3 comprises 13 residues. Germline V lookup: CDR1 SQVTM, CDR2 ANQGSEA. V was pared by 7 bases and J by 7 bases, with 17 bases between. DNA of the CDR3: TGCAGCGCCCAGAGCGATAGGGTAAATGAGCAGTTCTTC. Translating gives CSAQSDRVNEQFF.

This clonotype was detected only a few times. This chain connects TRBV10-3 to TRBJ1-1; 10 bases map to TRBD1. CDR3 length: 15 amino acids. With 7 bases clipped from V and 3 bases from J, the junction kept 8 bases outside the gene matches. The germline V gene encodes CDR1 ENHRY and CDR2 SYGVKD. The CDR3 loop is CAINPGTGVDTEAFF. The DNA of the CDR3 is TGTGCCATCAACCCCGGGACAGGGGTTGACACTGAAGCTTTCTTT.

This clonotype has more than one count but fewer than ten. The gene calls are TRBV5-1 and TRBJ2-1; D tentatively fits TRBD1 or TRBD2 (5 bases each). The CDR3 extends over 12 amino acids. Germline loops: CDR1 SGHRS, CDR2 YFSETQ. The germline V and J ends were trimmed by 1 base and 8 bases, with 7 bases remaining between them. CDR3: CASSLMGDEQFF. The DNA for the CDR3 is TGCGCCAGCAGCTTGATGGGGGATGAGCAGTTCTTC.

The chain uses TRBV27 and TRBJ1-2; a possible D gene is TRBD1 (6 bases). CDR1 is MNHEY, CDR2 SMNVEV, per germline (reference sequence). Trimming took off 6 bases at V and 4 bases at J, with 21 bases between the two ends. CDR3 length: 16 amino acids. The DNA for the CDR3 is TGTGCCAGCAGCCCAGGGGCAGAACGGGCGGGCTATGGCTACACCTTC. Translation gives CASSPGAERAGYGYTF.

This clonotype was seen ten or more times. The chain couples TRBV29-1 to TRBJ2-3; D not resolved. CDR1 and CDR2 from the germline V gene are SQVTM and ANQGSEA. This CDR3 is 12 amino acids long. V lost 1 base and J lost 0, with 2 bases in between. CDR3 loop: CSVEGSTDTQYF. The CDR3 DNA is TGCAGCGTTGAAGGTAGCACAGATACGCAGTATTTT.

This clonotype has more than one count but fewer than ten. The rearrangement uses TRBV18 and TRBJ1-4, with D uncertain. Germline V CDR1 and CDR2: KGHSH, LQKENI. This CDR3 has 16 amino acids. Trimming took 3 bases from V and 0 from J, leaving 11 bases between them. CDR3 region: CASSPIPESTNEKLFF. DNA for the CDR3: TGTGCCAGCTCACCGATCCCTGAGTCAACTAATGAAAAACTGTTTTTT.